This T cell receptor (beta chain) emerged from a study of human T cells and chemical hapten exposure. Looking at the study overall: Investigators sensitized roughly 2 cm by roughly 2 cm of upper inner arm skin with 2% DPC. Overall study results and limits: Controls had significantly fewer large CDR3 similarity clusters than were formed by expanded TCRs.

TCRdb independently ran MiXCR on the RACE reads; one entry per CDR3 protein. The sample lists roughly 380,000 distinct CDR3 sequences, roughly 5% occurring once. A note on this clonotype: Antigen specificity is unknown.

The CDR3 contains 13 residues. V was cut by 2 bases and J by 4 bases, with 8 bases left in between. Germline V gives CDR1 MNHNS, CDR2 SASEGT. Time point: pre-sensitization, week 0. Described treatment: therapeutic diphenylcyclopropenone sensitization with weekly scalp DPC. The clonotype comes from a woman aged 45 to 65 with alopecia areata. Some clones in this sample may be carry-over from other donors' samples. The genes are TRBV6-1 and TRBJ1-2; D possibly corresponds to TRBD1 (6 bases). Sample: whole blood, taken in connection with sensitization to the hapten diphenylcyclopropenone (DPC). The CDR3 bases are TGTGCCAGCAGTGAACAGGGGATCTATGGCTACACCTTC. Protein: CASSEQGIYGYTF.